This TCR beta chain was identified during a study of identical twins. General study findings and limits: Out-of-frame TCR alpha sharing observed in monozygotic twins exceeded model estimates. With beta out-of-frame sequences, excess sharing by twins was weaker.

The CDR3 is 14 amino acids. From germline, CDR1 is MNHNS and CDR2 SASEGT. J lost 5 bases, V lost 6 bases, and 5 bases had no gene match. A note on this clonotype: Its specificity is unknown.

TCRdb independently ran MiXCR on the 5' RACE reads; one entry per CDR3 protein. The sample lists approximately 530,000 distinct CDR3 sequences, about 22% occurring once. These same data were also listed under a study on yellow fever vaccine responses in identical twins.

This TCR was recovered from a young woman in good health. The sample taken for sequencing was CD4+ T cells sorted from blood. The chain has TRBV6-1 and TRBJ2-5, with 11 bases lining up with TRBD2. The CDR3 is CASSASGGSETQYF. CDR3 sequence (DNA): TGTGCCAGCAGCGCTAGCGGGGGGAGCGAGACCCAGTACTTC.